The 19 T cell receptor beta chains below all came from one sample that was sequenced in a study of T cell repertoires in cytomegalovirus infection. In TCRdb, the reads were re-called with MiXCR into one record per CDR3 protein. There are about 310,000 distinct CDR3 sequences in the sample; around a sixth occur only once, and about 12% lies in the top ten. Sequenced input: PBMCs. The source is a human donor in good health (CMV status not recorded). Some clones in this sample may be carry-over from other donors' samples.

The chain links TRBV4-3 to TRBJ1-1; 7 nucleotides agree with TRBD1. Looked up from germline, CDR1 is LGHNA and CDR2 is YSLEER. The J segment lost 5 bases and the V segment lost 5 bases, leaving 8 bases of the junction unmatched. The CDR3 runs 14 residues. The CDR3 bases are TGCGCCAGCAGCTACGACAGGGCGGGTACTGAAGCTTTCTTT. This gives the protein CASSYDRAGTEAFF.

In its sample, this clonotype was seen a few times. The V gene is TRBV28, the J gene TRBJ1-2; D remains unclear. Germline assignment: CDR1 MDHEN and CDR2 SYDVKM. This CDR3 has 12 residues. Trimming left V 3 bases short and J 5 bases short, with 7 bases between. CDR3 amino acids: CASSLVRYGYTF. The CDR3 DNA reads as TGTGCCAGCAGTTTGGTTCGGTATGGCTACACCTTC.

This clonotype was found many times. The chain combines TRBV28 with TRBJ2-7, with 7 nucleotides matching TRBD1. CDR1 is MDHEN, CDR2 SYDVKM, per germline. The CDR3 consists of 14 residues. J gave up 2 bases and V 8 bases, and 9 bases lay outside the gene matches. The DNA of the CDR3 is TGTGCCAGCTGTACTAGGGGGCCAGCCTACGAGCAGTACTTC. Its protein is CASCTRGPAYEQYF.

Ten or more counts support this clonotype. This CDR3 is CASSPAGQAFGGTQYF. The CDR3 DNA reads as TGTGCCAGCAGCCCAGCGGGACAGGCCTTTGGTGGGACCCAGTACTTC. V is TRBV12-3 or TRBV12-4 and J is TRBJ2-5; maybe TRBD1 (8 bases). Trimming pared 6 bases from V and 7 bases from J, leaving 24 bases between. This CDR3 is 16 amino acids long.

Note on this clonotype: Just one base apart from a much larger clone, this may be a read error. The rearrangement links TRBV25-1 to TRBJ2-7; TRBD1 aligns across 8 bases. The V gene end was trimmed by 4 bases and the J gene end by 6 bases; junction bases not matched to a gene: 17. The CDR3 length is 17 residues. From germline, CDR1 is MGHDK and CDR2 SYGVNS. CDR3 amino acids: CASSGPRFGQGPSEQYF. In DNA form, the CDR3 reads TGTGCCAGCAGTGGCCCCAGATTCGGACAGGGACCCTCCGAGCAGTACTTC.

Comments on this clonotype: One end of the junction varies from germline; a read error may be responsible. The chain carries TRBV6-8 and TRBJ2-1; 10 nucleotides agree with TRBD2. Germline CDR1 is MNHGY and CDR2 is SAAAGT. This CDR3 contains 14 residues. The CDR3 is CASTWTSGYNEQSF. The CDR3 DNA reads as TGTGCCAGCACCTGGACTAGCGGATACAATGAGCAGTCCTTC.

This clonotype showed up many times. The V call is TRBV25-1, the J call TRBJ1-1; D call uncertain. The CDR3 loop spans 14 amino acids. V gave up 5 bases and J gave up 1 base, with 11 bases separating them. Germline V gene lookup returns CDR1 MGHDK and CDR2 SYGVNS. The CDR3 spells CASSSRTGNTEAFF. CDR3 coding DNA: TGTGCCAGCAGTTCTCGGACGGGGAACACTGAAGCTTTCTTT. The whole variable domain, remainder taken from reference TRBV25-1 and TRBJ1-1, is EADIYQTPRYLVIGTGKKITLECSQTMGHDKMYWYQQDPGMELHLIHYSYGVNSTEKGDLSSESTVSRIRTEHFPLTLESARPSHTSQYLCASSSRTGNTEAFFGQGTRLTVV.

This clonotype was detected only a few times. The J gene is TRBJ1-2, the V gene TRBV20-1; a weak D match, TRBD1 (6 bases). Deletions cut 0 bases from V and 4 bases from J, with 9 bases between. CDR1 and CDR2 (germline): DFQATT, SNEGSKA (reference sequence). The CDR3 is made up of 13 amino acids. The CDR3 region has the DNA TGCAGTGCTAGAGATCAGGGGCTCTATGGCTACACCTTC. Translating it yields CSARDQGLYGYTF.

This chain joins TRBV29-1 and TRBJ2-5; 9 bases align to TRBD1. The CDR3 loop spans 12 amino acids. With V trimmed by 8 bases and J by 1 base, 2 bases remained unmatched. Germline values: CDR1 SQVTM, CDR2 ANQGSEA. The CDR3 coding sequence is TGCAGCACGGGACAGGGCCAAGAGACCCAGTACTTC. Translation gives CSTGQGQETQYF. The full variable domain, rest sourced from reference TRBV29-1 and TRBJ2-5, is SAVISQKPSRDICQRGTSLTIQCQVDSQVTMMFWYRQQPGQSLTLIATANQGSEATYESGFVIDKFPISRPNLTFSTLTVSNMSPEDSSIYLCSTGQGQETQYFGPGTRLLVL.

This clonotype was seen more than once but under ten times. The V gene is TRBV6-5, the J gene TRBJ1-1; TRBD1 is a possible D gene (5 bases). The CDR3 has 14 residues. Trimming took 4 bases from V and 3 from J, leaving 12 bases between them. CDR1 and CDR2 from the germline V gene are MNHEY and SVGAGI. CDR3 residues: CASSSPGGYTEAFF. The CDR3 DNA reads TGTGCCAGCAGTTCACCGGGGGGTTACACTGAAGCTTTCTTT.

This clonotype showed up many times. This chain links TRBV7-8 with TRBJ1-4; D possibly corresponds to TRBD1 (6 bases). The CDR3 consists of 16 residues. The germline gives CDR1 SGHVS, CDR2 FQNEAQ. Trimming took 4 bases from V and 7 from J, leaving 19 bases between them. DNA of the CDR3: TGTGCCAGCAGCTCGGAGACAGGCCCCTTCGGTGAAAAACTGTTTTTT. Amino acids: CASSSETGPFGEKLFF.

This clonotype was counted only a few times. The V call is TRBV5-4, the J call TRBJ2-1; 9 nucleotides match TRBD2. Trimming took 1 base from V and 8 from J; bases not matched to a gene: 7. This CDR3 spans 15 amino acids. Germline V gene lookup returns CDR1 SGHNT and CDR2 YYREEE (reference sequence). Here the CDR3 reads CASSLMLAGVDEQFF. CDR3 nucleotides: TGTGCCAGCAGCTTGATGTTAGCGGGGGTAGATGAGCAGTTCTTC.

The rearrangement joins TRBV7-4 to TRBJ2-4, with 9 bases identical to TRBD1. This CDR3 is built from 15 residues. Losses at the gene ends were 5 bases for V and 3 bases for J; bases not matched to a gene: 5. The V gene's germline CDR1 is SGHVT and CDR2 SQSDAQ. The CDR3 spells CASSRQGGGKNIQYF. CDR3 in DNA: TGTGCCAGCAGCCGACAGGGGGGGGGCAAAAACATTCAGTACTTC.

This clonotype has a count of ten or more. The chain has TRBV4-2 and TRBJ1-1; possibly TRBD1 for D (5 bases). Trimming took 0 bases from V and 3 from J, leaving 11 bases between them. Germline values: CDR1 LGHNA, CDR2 YNFKEQ. The CDR3 consists of 15 residues. Written as DNA, the CDR3 is TGTGCCAGCAGCCAAGACCCCAGGGCGGACACTGAAGCTTTCTTT. Protein product: CASSQDPRADTEAFF.

The CDR3 loop is CASSEEGSYGYTF. CDR3 DNA sequence: TGTGCCAGCAGTGAAGAGGGCTCGTATGGCTACACCTTC. The J gene is TRBJ1-2, the V gene TRBV6-1; D is unresolved. V lost 1 base, J lost 5 bases, and 8 bases lay in between. The germline V gene has CDR1 MNHNS and CDR2 SASEGT. The CDR3 contains 13 residues.

V gene TRBV6-2 or TRBV6-3 combines with J gene TRBJ1-1; 7 bases are shared with TRBD1. This CDR3 spans 19 amino acids. After removal of 4 bases from V and 0 bases from J, the junction contained 17 bases not matched to a gene. The germline V gene encodes CDR1 MNHEY and CDR2 SVGEGT. CDR3 in DNA: TGTGCCAGCAGTTCACTACTCAGACTCGGGACAGCCTTGAACACTGAAGCTTTCTTT. It translates to CASSSLLRLGTALNTEAFF.

The chain joins TRBV7-2 to TRBJ1-5, with D unclear. The CDR3 is made up of 13 amino acids. Germline-derived CDR1 and CDR2 are SGHTA and FQGNSA. V was trimmed by 5 bases and J by 6 bases, leaving 11 bases between them. This chain's CDR3 is CASSVRSGQPQHF. The CDR3 nucleotides read TGTGCCAGCAGCGTCCGAAGCGGTCAGCCCCAGCATTTT.

This clonotype was counted at least ten times. The CDR3 DNA reads TGTGCCAGCAGTTTAGCGGAGTATCAGCCCCAGCATTTT. This translates into CASSLAEYQPQHF. J is TRBJ1-5 and V is TRBV12-3 or TRBV12-4; D is uncertain. The V gene lost 0 bases and the J gene lost 5 bases, with 5 bases spanning the gap. CDR3 length equals 13 residues.

V gene TRBV24-1 combines with J gene TRBJ2-1; D unresolved. With 2 bases removed from V and 4 bases from J, the gap between germline ends came to 11 bases. CDR3 length: 15 residues. Germline V gene data show CDR1 as KGHDR and CDR2 as SFDVKD. The CDR3 DNA reads TGTGCCACCAGTGATTCCGCGTTGCTATACAATGAGCAGTTCTTC. Amino acid sequence: CATSDSALLYNEQFF.